This TCR beta chain comes out of a study of Graves' ophthalmopathy and Graves' hyperthyroidism. The V end was cut by 2 bases, the J end by 5 bases, with 13 bases between. Germline loops: CDR1 MNHNS, CDR2 SASEGT. The CDR3 covers 15 residues. Amplification of TCR beta CDR3 regions used RNA transcripts. The first-round RT-PCR employed HTBI primers together with the Qiagen OneStep RT-PCR kit. A multiplex PCR was then performed as the second round. Each CDR3 protein gets one entry after TCRdb re-called the multiplex PCR reads with MiXCR. This sample has about 340,000 distinct CDR3 sequences, with 15% to 20% found just once. PBMCs were isolated from a roughly 9.3 ml sample of fresh peripheral blood. This clonotype has ten or more counts.

The TCR comes from an adult man with Graves' ophthalmopathy. This sequence joins TRBV6-1 and TRBJ1-5, with TRBD1 as a possible D gene (5 bases). Sequenced sample: peripheral blood. The CDR3, as DNA: TGTGCCAGCAGTGAAATCGGGGCCCGGGATCAGCCCCAGCATTTT. Protein sequence: CASSEIGARDQPQHF.